This passage covers 17 T cell receptor beta chains from one sample sequenced in a study of blood T cell repertoires in COVID-19. The assay was immunoSEQ multiplex PCR, and TCRdb's table has in-frame clones only and misses some. In the table there are 150,000 to 200,000 clones, about 85% of which are singletons. Sample: peripheral blood. Source of these receptors: an older man with active or convalescent COVID-19.

The gene calls are TRBV5-4 and TRBJ2-7, with 7 bases identical to TRBD1. The length of the CDR3 is 14 residues. Per germline, CDR1 SGHNT and CDR2 YYREEE (reference sequence). Losses at the gene ends were 4 bases for V and 3 bases for J; bases not matched to a gene: 7. In nucleotides, the CDR3 is TGTGCCAGCAGCGCACAGGGGTTATTCTACGAGCAGTACTTC. Amino acid sequence: CASSAQGLFYEQYF.

The chain joins TRBV6-6 to TRBJ2-1; D may correspond to TRBD1 or TRBD2 (10 bases each). The germline CDR1 and CDR2 sequences are MNHNY and SVGAGI (reference sequence). The CDR3 has 19 residues. Trimming stripped 5 bases from V and 10 bases from J, with 33 bases between. Here the CDR3 reads CASSQRRGQGVLAGGEQFF. DNA for the CDR3: TGTGCCAGCAGTCAACGACGAGGACAGGGGGTGTTAGCGGGAGGAGAGCAGTTCTTC.

This chain joins TRBV7-9 and TRBJ2-2; a possible D gene is TRBD2 (6 bases). V was trimmed by 5 bases and J by 1 base, leaving 11 bases between them. Germline V gene lookup returns CDR1 SEHNR and CDR2 FQNEAQ (reference sequence). The CDR3 totals 15 residues. This CDR3 reads CASSLDGGNTGELFF. The CDR3 DNA sequence: TGTGCCAGCAGCCTCGACGGGGGGAACACCGGGGAGCTGTTTTTT.

The chain couples TRBV6-5 to TRBJ1-1, with a tentative D call TRBD1 (5 bases). The ends were cut back, 5 bases at V and 6 bases at J, with 10 bases in the middle. Germline V lookup: CDR1 MNHEY, CDR2 SVGAGI. The CDR3 loop spans 12 amino acids. CDR3: CASSPQGSEAFF. The CDR3 DNA sequence: TGTGCCAGCAGTCCGCAGGGTTCTGAAGCTTTCTTT.

This clone came up once. The chain uses TRBV27 and TRBJ1-1; TRBD1 is a possible D gene (6 bases). Trimming cost V 8 bases and J 11 bases, with 15 bases left between them. Germline V gene sequence: CDR1 MNHEY, CDR2 SMNVEV (reference sequence). The CDR3 length is 11 residues. The CDR3 DNA follows: TGTGCCAGCGACCAGGGGTGTTCGGCTTTCTTT. Protein: CASDQGCSAFF.

V gene TRBV4-1 combines with J gene TRBJ2-7; TRBD1 agrees at 10 bases. Germline assignment: CDR1 MGHRA and CDR2 YSYEKL. Unmatched junction bases numbered 8, after V lost 4 bases and J lost 2 bases. CDR3 length: 16 amino acids. The CDR3 reads CASSPVSGTGAYEQYF. CDR3 DNA: TGCGCCAGCAGCCCGGTGTCCGGGACAGGGGCCTACGAGCAGTACTTC.

This chain uses TRBV28 with TRBJ1-6, with a tentative D call TRBD1 (6 bases). Germline V gene sequence: CDR1 MDHEN, CDR2 SYDVKM. With 8 bases removed from V and 0 bases from J, the gap between germline ends came to 17 bases. The CDR3 is 17 amino acids. CDR3 in amino acids: CASLSFGQSSYNSPLHF. CDR3 DNA: TGTGCCAGCCTCTCCTTTGGACAGAGCTCCTATAATTCACCCCTCCACTTT.

J is TRBJ2-1 and V is TRBV18, with a possible D match to TRBD1 (5 bases). CDR3 length: 17 residues. Deletions cut 4 bases from V and 2 bases from J, with 18 bases between. Germline-derived CDR1 and CDR2 are KGHSH and LQKENI. The CDR3 here is CASSRRSRAGTYNEQFF. Here the CDR3 DNA reads TGTGCCAGCTCACGTCGTAGTAGGGCAGGGACCTACAATGAGCAGTTCTTC.

This rearrangement joins TRBV12-3 or TRBV12-4 to TRBJ2-7; 8 nucleotides line up with TRBD1. Trimming at V came to 3 bases and at J to 6 bases, leaving 4 bases not matched to a gene. The CDR3 totals 13 residues. CDR3 DNA: TGTGCCAGCAGTTTGACAGGGGCCGGCGAGCAGTACTTC. This codes for CASSLTGAGEQYF.

In this sample, this clone turned up a few times. This chain connects TRBV11-2 to TRBJ2-2; 8 positions agree with TRBD1. Trimming removed 5 bases from V and 3 bases from J; junction bases left unmatched: 11. The germline CDR1 and CDR2 sequences are SGHAT and FQNNGV. The CDR3 runs 17 residues. The CDR3 DNA reads as TGTGCCAGCAGCCTAATCCCTCGGACAGGGTACACCGGGGAGCTGTTTTTT. As protein: CASSLIPRTGYTGELFF.

This clone was seen just once. For the CDR3, the DNA is TGTGCCAGCAGGGACAGATACACCGGGGAGCTGTTTTTT. Translation gives CASRDRYTGELFF. The chain combines TRBV27 with TRBJ2-2; a weak D match, TRBD1 (6 bases). Trimming took 6 bases from V and 3 from J, leaving 8 bases between them. The germline gives CDR1 MNHEY, CDR2 SMNVEV (reference sequence). The CDR3 loop spans 13 amino acids.

The chain employs TRBV6-2 or TRBV6-3 and TRBJ2-1; D possibly corresponds to TRBD1 (5 bases). The CDR3 contains 14 residues. The germline gives CDR1 MNHEY, CDR2 SVGEGT. V lost 0 bases and J lost 6, with 9 bases in between. The CDR3 loop is CASSYSGLPNEQFF. As DNA, the CDR3 is TGTGCCAGCAGTTACTCGGGGCTACCCAATGAGCAGTTCTTC.

The rearrangement links TRBV7-9 to TRBJ1-6, with a tentative D call TRBD1 (6 bases). V lost 6 bases to trimming and J lost 9 bases, with 15 bases between them. The V gene's germline CDR1 is SEHNR and CDR2 FQNEAQ (reference sequence). The CDR3 extends over 14 amino acids. CDR3 sequence reads: CASRRDMTLSPLHF. CDR3 nucleotides: TGTGCCAGCAGGAGGGACATGACGCTTTCACCCCTCCACTTT.

The chain combines TRBV19 with TRBJ2-1; maybe TRBD2 (5 bases). V was pared by 5 bases and J by 4 bases, with 21 bases between. Germline V CDR1 and CDR2: LNHDA, SQIVND (reference sequence). CDR3 length: 17 amino acids. The CDR3 is CASSEAGIPIWYNEQFF. The CDR3 DNA is TGTGCCAGTAGTGAAGCCGGGATCCCAATCTGGTACAATGAGCAGTTCTTC.

With regard to this clone: The junction and the germline gene differ at one end; a read error may be behind it. The chain has TRBV28 and TRBJ1-5, with TRBD1 as a possible D gene (5 bases). The CDR3 has 14 amino acids. CDR1 is MDHEN, CDR2 SYDVKM, per germline. The CDR3 DNA reads as TGTGCCAGCAGCCTTGCTCTATCGGGACTCCCTAAGGAATTT. As protein: CASSLALSGLPKEF.

The chain joins TRBV4-3 to TRBJ1-1; 7 bases agree with TRBD1. With V trimmed by 2 bases and J by 9 bases, 6 bases remained unmatched. Germline CDR1 reads LGHNA; CDR2 reads YSLEER. The CDR3 totals 13 residues. CDR3 DNA: TGCGCCAGCAGCCAACTCAGGGGGACCAAAGCTTTCTTT. This codes for CASSQLRGTKAFF.

This clone was counted a single time. The chain has TRBV11-2 and TRBJ2-7, with D uncertain. Trimming left V 5 bases short and J 0 bases short, with 5 bases between. CDR3 length: 12 amino acids. CDR1 and CDR2 from the germline V gene are SGHAT and FQNNGV. The CDR3 DNA is TGTGCCAGCAGCGCAGGCTCCTACGAGCAGTACTTC. This gives the protein CASSAGSYEQYF.